The source of this T cell receptor beta chain is a study of OX40 agonist ivuxolimab in advanced cancers. Broader study findings: Blood T cells, both CD4+ and CD8+, expanded clonally by week 6 at 0.1 to 3.0 mg/kg.

Remarks on this clone: Its target is not known.

From germline, CDR1 is ENHRY and CDR2 SYGVKD. V gave up 4 bases and J gave up 4 bases, with 18 bases separating them. The CDR3 has 16 amino acids. Assay: immunoSEQ multiplex PCR; the TCRdb copy retains only in-frame clones and omits some. The top ten clones hold about 0.9% of a sample with 72,000 or so clones, about 91% of them seen once. The sequence was collected from an adult with an advanced solid tumor such as melanoma, head and neck, liver or kidney cancer. The V and J genes are TRBV10-3 and TRBJ2-3; D gene ambiguous. The source was CD4+ or CD8+ T cells sorted from blood, collected in a trial of the OX40 agonist ivuxolimab. CDR3 residues: CAISGSLGLGPDTQYF. CDR3 in DNA: TGTGCCATCAGTGGAAGTCTGGGTTTAGGGCCAGATACGCAGTATTTT.